These 15 T cell receptor beta chains came from one sample sequenced in a study of tumor-infiltrating lymphocytes in primary liver carcinoma. Blood RNA came from unsorted whole blood; germline DNA was also extracted. Starting material of 500 to 600 ng total RNA yielded TCR beta cDNA via a constant-region primer. A slightly modified ARM-PCR protocol with three nested multiplex PCR rounds produced these TCR beta libraries. Two initial PCR rounds of ten to eleven cycles each paired TRBV1-TRBV30 forward primers with a C-beta reverse primer. One entry per CDR3 protein, called by TCRdb with MiXCR from the multiplex PCR reads. The data contain fewer than 400,000 distinct CDR3 sequences, 55% to 65% of them seen just once; the ten biggest clones take up about 8.4%. The sequenced sample was peripheral blood. These receptors were obtained from a man in his forties with primary liver carcinoma and hepatitis B virus infection.

This clonotype showed up just once. A clone one base away is much larger, so this may be a read error. V and J are TRBV11-2 and TRBJ2-7; no reliable D call. The germline V gene has CDR1 SGHAT and CDR2 FQNNGV. With 6 bases removed from V and 6 bases from J, the gap between germline ends came to 21 bases. The CDR3 covers 15 residues. DNA of the CDR3: TGTGCCAGCAGATTATCGGGTAAAGTCTGGACCGAGCAGTACTTC. It encodes CASRLSGKVWTEQYF.

This clonotype has only one observation. A much larger clone differs by one base, so this may be a read error. The V gene is TRBV5-1, the J gene TRBJ1-4, with D hard to call. The CDR3 loop spans 13 amino acids. Germline CDR1 is SGHRS and CDR2 is YFSETQ. The CDR3 loop reads CASRRETNVKLFF. The CDR3 region has the DNA TGCGCCAGCAGGAGGGAAACTAATGTAAAACTGTTTTTT.

Concerning this clonotype itself: Here the CDR3 omits its conserved ending phenylalanine or tryptophan, so a read error is the likely source. The chain combines TRBV29-1 with TRBJ2-1; D possibly corresponds to TRBD2 (5 bases). Germline V gene sequence: CDR1 SQVTM, CDR2 ANQGSEA. CDR3 size: 10 residues. CDR3 sequence reads: CSAGYNEQFL. In DNA, the CDR3 is TGTAGCGCAGGTTACAATGAGCAGTTCCTC.

This clonotype showed up many times. The chain joins TRBV6-1 to TRBJ1-2; tentatively, D is TRBD1 (5 bases). The ends were cut back, 3 bases at V and 5 bases at J, with 10 bases in the middle. The CDR3 extends over 13 amino acids. Germline V gives CDR1 MNHNS, CDR2 SASEGT. The CDR3 loop reads CASSEGVWYGYTF. The CDR3 DNA sequence: TGTGCCAGCAGTGAGGGGGTATGGTATGGCTACACCTTC.

Only a few counts were recorded for this clonotype. The chain recombines TRBV28 with TRBJ1-2; unclear D gene. The ends were cut back, 3 bases at V and 2 bases at J, with 4 bases in the middle. The germline gives CDR1 MDHEN, CDR2 SYDVKM. The CDR3 has 12 amino acids. This CDR3 reads CASSLQNYGYTF. The CDR3 coding sequence is TGTGCCAGCAGTTTGCAGAACTATGGCTACACCTTC.

A remark on this clonotype: A read error may explain this, as a much larger clone is one base away. The rearrangement uses TRBV4-2 and TRBJ1-2; tentatively, D is TRBD1 (5 bases). CDR3 length: 14 amino acids. Germline assignment: CDR1 LGHNA and CDR2 YNFKEQ. For the CDR3, the DNA is TGTGCCAGCATCCAATCCGCGGGGGGAGGCGGCTACACCTTC. It specifies CASIQSAGGGGYTF.

A note on this clonotype: A read error may explain this, as a much larger clone is one base away. The V and J genes are TRBV6-2 or TRBV6-3 and TRBJ2-5; D is uncertain. Between the trimmed V and J ends, which lost 5 bases and 4 bases, there was a span of 20 bases. This CDR3 is built from 16 residues. Germline lookup yields CDR1 MNHEY and CDR2 SVGEGT. The CDR3 region is CASSPNGILGGETQYF. DNA for the CDR3: TGTGCCAGCAGTCCCAATGGGATACTTGGTGGAGAGACCCAGTACTTC.

This sequence joins TRBV28 and TRBJ1-5, with D uncertain. This CDR3 has 17 amino acids. V shed 2 bases and J shed 1 base, with 15 bases lying between them. Germline loops: CDR1 MDHEN, CDR2 SYDVKM. The DNA of the CDR3 is TGTGCCAGCAGTTTAAAACTGACATTAGGGAGCAATCAGCCCCAGCATTTT. This encodes CASSLKLTLGSNQPQHF.

The J gene is TRBJ2-7, the V gene TRBV11-3; perhaps TRBD2 as D (5 bases). Germline CDR1 and CDR2: SGHNT and YENEEA. The CDR3 length is 11 residues. The CDR3 bases are TGTCCCAACAGCTTAGGAGGCGAGCAGTACTTC. Its translation is CPNSLGGEQYF.

On this clonotype: Sequence at one end of the junction differs from germline and may be a read error. This chain links TRBV12-3 or TRBV12-4 with TRBJ2-7; either TRBD1 or TRBD2 may fit D (5 bases each). The CDR3 contains 12 residues. The CDR3 protein is CPSRAGSARQYF. The CDR3 nucleotides are TGTCCCAGCAGGGCCGGTAGCGCCCGGCAGTACTTC.

This chain uses TRBV6-5 with TRBJ2-7, with TRBD1 as a possible D gene (6 bases). V lost 2 bases, J lost 2 bases, and 19 bases lay in between. CDR3 size: 17 residues. The V gene's germline CDR1 is MNHEY and CDR2 SVGAGI. The CDR3 bases are TGTGCCAGCAGTTACACCCTTGGGGGCAGGTCCCCCTACGAGCAGTACTTC. Translation: CASSYTLGGRSPYEQYF.

This clonotype was observed a few times. The chain has TRBV5-1 and TRBJ1-2; no clear D gene. The CDR3 covers 14 residues. Germline V gene lookup returns CDR1 SGHRS and CDR2 YFSETQ. Trimming took 4 bases from V and 2 from J, leaving 12 bases between them. CDR3 DNA: TGCGCCAGCAGCGTCCGGACGGGGAACTATGGCTACACCTTC. Its translation is CASSVRTGNYGYTF.

This clonotype has a count of ten or more. The V gene is TRBV11-3, the J gene TRBJ1-6; D is unresolved. Trimming left V 0 bases short and J 9 bases short, with 6 bases between. The CDR3 covers 13 residues. Germline lookup yields CDR1 SGHNT and CDR2 YENEEA. CDR3 region: CASSLERSSPLHF. In nucleotides, the CDR3 is TGTGCCAGCAGCTTAGAAAGAAGTTCACCCCTCCACTTT.

The chain has TRBV2 and TRBJ2-1; 8 nucleotides agree with TRBD1. The CDR3 has 15 residues. Germline values: CDR1 SNHLY, CDR2 FYNNEI. Trimming took 5 bases from V and 6 from J; bases not matched to a gene: 9. The CDR3 loop reads CASSLQQGVVNEQFF. DNA of the CDR3: TGTGCCAGCAGTTTACAACAGGGGGTGGTCAATGAGCAGTTCTTC. The full variable domain, rest sourced from reference TRBV2 and TRBJ2-1, is EPEVTQTPSHQVTQMGQEVILRCVPISNHLYFYWYRQILGQKVEFLVSFYNNEISEKSEIFDDQFSVERPDGSNFTLKIRSTKLEDSAMYFCASSLQQGVVNEQFFGPGTRLTVL.

The CDR3 loop is CASTSGRGFSPTRELFF. DNA of the CDR3: TGTGCCAGCACCTCCGGTAGGGGATTTTCCCCAACCAGGGAGCTGTTTTTT. The chain recombines TRBV5-6 with TRBJ2-2, with a weak D call TRBD1 (5 bases). CDR1 is SGHDT and CDR2 is YYEEEE in the germline V gene. V was clipped by 6 bases and J by 9 bases, with 27 bases between them. The CDR3 contains 17 residues.